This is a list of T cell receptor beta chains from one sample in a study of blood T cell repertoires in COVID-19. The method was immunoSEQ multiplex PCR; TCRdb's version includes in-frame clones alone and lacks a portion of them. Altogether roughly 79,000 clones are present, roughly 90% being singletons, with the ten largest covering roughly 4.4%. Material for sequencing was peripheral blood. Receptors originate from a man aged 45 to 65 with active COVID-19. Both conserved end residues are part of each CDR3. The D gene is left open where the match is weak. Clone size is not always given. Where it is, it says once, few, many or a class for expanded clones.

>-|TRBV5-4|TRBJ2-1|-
TGTGCCAGCACTACACCAGGTGTGGATGAGCAGTTCTTC
CASTTPGVDEQFF
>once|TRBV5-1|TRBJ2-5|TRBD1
TGCGCCAGCAGCTTGGAGGGACAGGGTTTGGAGACCCAGTACTTC
CASSLEGQGLETQYF
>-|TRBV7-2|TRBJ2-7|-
TGTGCCAGCAGCTCCCGGAAACCGGGACTTTCAACCTACGAGCAGTACTTC
CASSSRKPGLSTYEQYF
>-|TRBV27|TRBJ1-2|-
TGTGCCAGCAGTTTCCGAGAGGGTCATGGCTACACCTTC
CASSFREGHGYTF
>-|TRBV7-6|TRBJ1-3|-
TGTGCCAGCAGCTTAGCGGCAGGGCAGCGAAACACCATATATTTT
CASSLAAGQRNTIYF
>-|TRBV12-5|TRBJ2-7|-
TGTGCTAGTGGTTTGCTCTTGGAGATCCACGAGCAGTACTTC
CASGLLLEIHEQYF
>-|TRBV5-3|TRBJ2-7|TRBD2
TGTGCCAGAAGCGTGTCCAGCGGGAGAGGGACCTACGAGCAGTACTTC
CARSVSSGRGTYEQYF
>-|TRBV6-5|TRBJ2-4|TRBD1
TGTGCCAGCTTCGGATACCGGACAGGACCAAACATTCAGTACTTC
CASFGYRTGPNIQYF
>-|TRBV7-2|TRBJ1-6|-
TGTGCCAGCAGCTTAGCATTGGCGTTAGGTATCGGGGATAATTCACCCCTCCACTTT
CASSLALALGIGDNSPLHF
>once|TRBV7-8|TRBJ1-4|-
TGTGCCAGCAGCCTAACGGTCACTAATGAAAAACTGTTTTTT
CASSLTVTNEKLFF
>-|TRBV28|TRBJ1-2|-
TGTGCCGTACAGGGCCTCGGACGGATTTCCTATGGCTACACCTTC
CAVQGLGRISYGYTF
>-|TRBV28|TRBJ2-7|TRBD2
TGTGCCAGCAGTTCTCCCTCGGACAGATGGACTAGCGGGAGTGTCAACGAGCAGTACTTC
CASSSPSDRWTSGSVNEQYF
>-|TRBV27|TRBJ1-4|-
TGTGCCAGCAGGGCACGGATAGACAGAGGTGAAAAACTGTTTTTT
CASRARIDRGEKLFF
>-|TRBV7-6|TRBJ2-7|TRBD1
TGTGCCAGCAGCTTAGGGACAGGGGGCCCCTACGAGCAGTACTTC
CASSLGTGGPYEQYF
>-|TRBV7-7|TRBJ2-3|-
TGTGCTAGCAGCTTTCGACAGTTTTCCCCTAGCACAGATACGCAGTATTTT
CASSFRQFSPSTDTQYF